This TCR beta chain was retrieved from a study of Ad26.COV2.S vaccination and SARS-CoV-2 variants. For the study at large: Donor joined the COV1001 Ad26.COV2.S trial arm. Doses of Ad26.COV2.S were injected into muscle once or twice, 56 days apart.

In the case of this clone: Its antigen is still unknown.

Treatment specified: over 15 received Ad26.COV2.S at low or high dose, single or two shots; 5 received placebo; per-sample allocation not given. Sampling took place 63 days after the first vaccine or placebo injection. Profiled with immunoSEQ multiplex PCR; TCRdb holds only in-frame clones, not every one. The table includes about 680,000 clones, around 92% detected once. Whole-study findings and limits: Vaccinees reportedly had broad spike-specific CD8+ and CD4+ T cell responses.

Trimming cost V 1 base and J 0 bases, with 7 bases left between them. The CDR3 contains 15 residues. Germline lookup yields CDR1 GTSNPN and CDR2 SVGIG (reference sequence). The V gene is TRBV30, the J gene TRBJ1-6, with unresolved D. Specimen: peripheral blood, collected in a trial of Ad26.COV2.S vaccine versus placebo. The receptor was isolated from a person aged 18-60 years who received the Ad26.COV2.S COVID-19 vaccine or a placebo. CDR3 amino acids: CAWSGGLSYNSPLHF. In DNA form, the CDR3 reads TGTGCCTGGAGTGGAGGTCTCTCCTATAATTCACCCCTCCACTTT.